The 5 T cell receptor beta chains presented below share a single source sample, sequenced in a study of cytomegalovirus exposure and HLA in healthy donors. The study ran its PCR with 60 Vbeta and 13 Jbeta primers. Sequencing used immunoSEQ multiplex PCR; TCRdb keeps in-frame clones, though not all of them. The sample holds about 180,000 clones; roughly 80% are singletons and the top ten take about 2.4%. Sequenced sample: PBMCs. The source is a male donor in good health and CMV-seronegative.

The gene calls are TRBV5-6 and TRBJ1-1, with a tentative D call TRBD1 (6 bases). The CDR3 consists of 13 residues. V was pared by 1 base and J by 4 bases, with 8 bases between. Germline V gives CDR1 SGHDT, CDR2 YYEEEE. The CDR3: CASSLWGRTEAFF. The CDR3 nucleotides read TGTGCCAGCAGCTTGTGGGGGCGCACTGAAGCTTTCTTT.

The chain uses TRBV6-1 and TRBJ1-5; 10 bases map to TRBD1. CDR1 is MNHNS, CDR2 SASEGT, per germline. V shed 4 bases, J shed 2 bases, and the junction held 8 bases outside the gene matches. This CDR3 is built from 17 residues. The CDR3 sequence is CASSGSMDRGGNQPQHF. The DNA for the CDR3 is TGTGCCAGCAGTGGGTCAATGGACAGGGGGGGCAATCAGCCCCAGCATTTT.

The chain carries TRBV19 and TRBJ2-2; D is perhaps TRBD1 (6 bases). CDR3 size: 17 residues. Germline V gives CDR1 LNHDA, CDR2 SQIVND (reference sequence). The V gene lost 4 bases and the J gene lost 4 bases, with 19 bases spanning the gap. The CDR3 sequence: CASSTSQGLSGTGELFF. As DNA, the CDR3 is TGTGCCAGTAGTACATCACAGGGTCTCTCGGGCACCGGGGAGCTGTTTTTT.

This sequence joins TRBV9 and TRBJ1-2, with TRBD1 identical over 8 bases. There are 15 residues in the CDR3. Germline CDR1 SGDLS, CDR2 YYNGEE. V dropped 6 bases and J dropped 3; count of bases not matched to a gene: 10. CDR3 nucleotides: TGTGCCAGCAACGGACAGGGTCTTTCTCACTATGGCTACACCTTC. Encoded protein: CASNGQGLSHYGYTF.

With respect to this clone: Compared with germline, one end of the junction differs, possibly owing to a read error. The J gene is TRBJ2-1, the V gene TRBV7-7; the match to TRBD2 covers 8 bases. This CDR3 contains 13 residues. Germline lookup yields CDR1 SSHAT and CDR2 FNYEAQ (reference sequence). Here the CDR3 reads CASSTGLANEQFF. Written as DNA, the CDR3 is TGTGCTAGCAGCACCGGACTAGCCAATGAGCAGTTCTTC.